The next 17 T cell receptor beta chains were all read from a single sample in a study of blood T cell repertoires in COVID-19. The data were produced by immunoSEQ multiplex PCR, yet TCRdb's version contains in-frame clones alone and is incomplete. The sample has 130,000 or so clones, roughly four fifths seen once. The sample taken for sequencing was PBMCs or T cells enriched from blood (not recorded which). The receptors come from a man younger than 45 who had recovered from COVID-19.

The V call is TRBV5-4, the J call TRBJ1-2; 9 bases align to TRBD1. CDR3 length: 15 amino acids. Germline loops: CDR1 SGHNT, CDR2 YYREEE (reference sequence). J gave up 3 bases and V 5 bases, and 8 bases lay outside the gene matches. For the CDR3, the DNA is TGTGCCAGCAGAACAACCGGGACAGGGCACTATGGCTACACCTTC. Its translation: CASRTTGTGHYGYTF.

The CDR3 sequence is CASSYGGANNEQFF. The CDR3 region has the DNA TGTGCCAGCAGTTATGGCGGGGCTAACAATGAGCAGTTCTTC. V gene TRBV6-5 combines with J gene TRBJ2-1; a possible D gene is TRBD2 (6 bases). From germline, CDR1 is MNHEY and CDR2 SVGAGI. The CDR3 length is 14 residues. Trimming cost V 3 bases and J 5 bases, with 11 bases left between them.

J is TRBJ2-2 and V is TRBV12-3 or TRBV12-4; no reliable D call. This CDR3 comprises 10 residues. V dropped 9 bases and J dropped 8 bases, with 7 bases sitting between them. The DNA of the CDR3 is TGTGCCAGTTCGTTTGGGGAGCTGTTTTTT. Amino acids: CASSFGELFF.

This sequence joins TRBV20-1 and TRBJ1-6; tentative D call: TRBD1 (5 bases). CDR1 DFQATT and CDR2 SNEGSKA come from the germline V gene (reference sequence). Trimming stripped 3 bases from V and 6 bases from J, with 18 bases between. The CDR3 loop spans 16 amino acids. The CDR3 DNA reads TGCAGTGCTAGTGATAATACGGCAGGGTTTAATTCACCCCTCCACTTT. This gives the protein CSASDNTAGFNSPLHF.

CDR3 sequence: CASSPRGGLGTGELFF. In nucleotides, the CDR3 is TGTGCCAGCAGCCCCCGCGGGGGCTTGGGCACCGGGGAGCTGTTTTTT. This rearrangement joins TRBV7-3 to TRBJ2-2; possibly TRBD2 for D (7 bases). The CDR3 has 16 residues. Looked up from germline, CDR1 is SGHTA and CDR2 is FQGTGA. V lost 5 bases and J lost 4, with 17 bases in between.

The chain joins TRBV5-4 to TRBJ2-3; 9 bases agree with TRBD1. Germline V gene lookup returns CDR1 SGHNT and CDR2 YYREEE (reference sequence). With V trimmed by 4 bases and J by 4 bases, 4 bases remained unmatched. This CDR3 has 14 residues. The CDR3: CASSPWDRADTQYF. CDR3 bases: TGTGCCAGCAGCCCCTGGGACAGGGCAGATACGCAGTATTTT.

This chain uses TRBV27 with TRBJ1-2; possible D gene TRBD1, 5 bases. This CDR3 is built from 16 residues. Between the trimmed V and J ends, which lost 3 bases and 7 bases, there was a span of 21 bases. CDR1 is MNHEY, CDR2 SMNVEV, per germline (reference sequence). The CDR3: CASSFLGGGRVAGYTF. In DNA form, the CDR3 reads TGTGCCAGCAGTTTCCTGGGCGGTGGCAGGGTTGCTGGCTACACCTTC.

V gene TRBV5-5 combines with J gene TRBJ2-3, with D hard to call. CDR3 length: 13 residues. V was cut by 2 bases and J by 0 bases, with 4 bases left in between. Germline CDR1 is SGHKS and CDR2 is YYEKEE (reference sequence). CDR3 sequence (DNA): TGTGCCAGCAGCTTCTTAAGCACAGATACGCAGTATTTT. It specifies CASSFLSTDTQYF. The entire variable domain, with the rest obtained from reference TRBV5-5 and TRBJ2-3, is as follows: DAGVTQSPTHLIKTRGQQVTLRCSPISGHKSVSWYQQVLGQGPQFIFQYYEKEERGRGNFPDRFSARQFPNYSSELNVNALLLGDSALYLCASSFLSTDTQYFGPGTRLTVL.

The chain carries TRBV5-1 and TRBJ2-1; 12 bases are shared with TRBD2. This CDR3 has 17 residues. The V segment lost 4 bases and the J segment 6 bases; nucleotides outside the gene matches: 11. Germline lookup yields CDR1 SGHRS and CDR2 YFSETQ. The DNA of the CDR3 is TGCGCCAGCAGCGTTCTAGCGGGGGGGCCAGTGGGCAATGAGCAGTTCTTC. Its translation is CASSVLAGGPVGNEQFF.

The CDR3 loop is CASSLGSGSTNEKLFF. CDR3 in DNA: TGTGCCAGCAGCTTAGGAAGCGGATCAACTAATGAAAAACTGTTTTTT. The chain recombines TRBV7-9 with TRBJ1-4; D call uncertain. CDR1 and CDR2 from the germline V gene are SEHNR and FQNEAQ (reference sequence). This CDR3 spans 16 amino acids. The V and J ends lost 1 base and 0 bases respectively, with 9 bases between them.

The V and J genes are TRBV27 and TRBJ2-1; no clear D. With 2 bases removed from V and 4 bases from J, the gap between germline ends came to 6 bases. The CDR3 spans 13 residues. Germline CDR1 reads MNHEY; CDR2 reads SMNVEV (reference sequence). In DNA form, the CDR3 reads TGTGCCAGCAGTTTAGAGCCGTACAATGAGCAGTTCTTC. Translation gives CASSLEPYNEQFF.

Regarding this clone: Other DNA sequences in this sample translate to the same CDR3. The rearrangement links TRBV19 to TRBJ1-5, with D uncertain. Trimming removed 3 bases at V and 0 bases at J, with 9 bases between. The CDR3 spans 15 residues. Germline V gene sequence: CDR1 LNHDA, CDR2 SQIVND (reference sequence). The CDR3 sequence is CASSIRGNSNQPQHF. The CDR3 bases are TGTGCCAGTAGTATTAGAGGGAATAGCAATCAGCCCCAGCATTTT.

The rearrangement links TRBV6-1 to TRBJ2-1, with 10 nucleotides matching TRBD1. Germline assignment: CDR1 MNHNS and CDR2 SASEGT. The J segment lost 0 bases and the V segment lost 2 bases, leaving 10 bases of the junction unmatched. CDR3 length: 19 amino acids. The CDR3 reads CASSEYYRTGGGSYNEQFF. The CDR3 nucleotides are TGTGCCAGCAGTGAATATTACAGGACAGGGGGTGGCTCCTACAATGAGCAGTTCTTC.

In nucleotides, the CDR3 is TGTGCCAGCAGCTTGGCCATCGGGGGTGCAGGGCCCGAGCAGTACTTC. This gives the protein CASSLAIGGAGPEQYF. J is TRBJ2-7 and V is TRBV5-5; the D gene is possibly TRBD2 (6 bases). V lost 0 bases and J 6 bases, leaving 19 bases between the germline ends. Per germline, CDR1 SGHKS and CDR2 YYEKEE (reference sequence). The CDR3 runs to 16 residues.

This chain links TRBV29-1 with TRBJ2-1; 7 nucleotides agree with TRBD2. The CDR3 is 15 amino acids. Losses at the gene ends were 6 bases for V and 1 base for J; bases not matched to a gene: 9. Germline V gene sequence: CDR1 SQVTM, CDR2 ANQGSEA. The CDR3 coding sequence is TGCAGCGTCATAACAAGCGGGATTTCCTACAATGAGCAGTTCTTC. Residues: CSVITSGISYNEQFF.

This chain joins TRBV13 and TRBJ2-3; D may be TRBD2 (6 bases). Germline CDR1 is PRHDT and CDR2 is FYEKMQ (reference sequence). V was trimmed by 4 bases and J by 6 bases, leaving 11 bases between them. CDR3 length: 13 residues. CDR3 nucleotides: TGTGCCAGCAGCTCTGGGACTGACGATACGCAGTATTTT. This gives the protein CASSSGTDDTQYF. Based on the CDR3 plus reference TRBV13 and TRBJ2-3, the full variable domain is AAGVIQSPRHLIKEKRETATLKCYPIPRHDTVYWYQQGPGQDPQFLISFYEKMQSDKGSIPDRFSAQQFSDYHSELNMSSLELGDSALYFCASSSGTDDTQYFGPGTRLTVL.

The chain uses TRBV27 and TRBJ1-5; possible D gene TRBD1, 6 bases. V lost 5 bases, J lost 4 bases, and 9 bases lay in between. The CDR3 spans 13 residues. Germline V CDR1 and CDR2: MNHEY, SMNVEV (reference sequence). The CDR3 sequence: CASSTGLNQPQHF. DNA for the CDR3: TGTGCCAGCAGTACAGGGTTGAATCAGCCCCAGCATTTT.